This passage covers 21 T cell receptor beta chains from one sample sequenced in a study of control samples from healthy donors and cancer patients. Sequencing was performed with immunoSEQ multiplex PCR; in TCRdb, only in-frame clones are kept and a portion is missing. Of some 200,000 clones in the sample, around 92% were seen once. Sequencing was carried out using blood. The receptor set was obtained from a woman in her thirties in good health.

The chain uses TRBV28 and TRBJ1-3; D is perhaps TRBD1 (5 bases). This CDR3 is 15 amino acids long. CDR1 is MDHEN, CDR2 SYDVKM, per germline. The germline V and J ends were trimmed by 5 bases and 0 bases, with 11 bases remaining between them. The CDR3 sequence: CASSPPDSSGNTIYF. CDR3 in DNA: TGTGCCAGCAGTCCCCCTGACAGCTCTGGAAACACCATATATTTT.

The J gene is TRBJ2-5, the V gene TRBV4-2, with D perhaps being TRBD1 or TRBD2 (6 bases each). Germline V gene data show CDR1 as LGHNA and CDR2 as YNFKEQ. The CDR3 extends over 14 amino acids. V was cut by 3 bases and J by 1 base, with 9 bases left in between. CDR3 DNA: TGTGCCAGCAGCCAGGGGGGCCTCCAAGAGACCCAGTACTTC. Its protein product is CASSQGGLQETQYF.

The CDR3 nucleotides are TGTGCCAGCTCACGGGGACAGGGGGACACTGAAGCTTTCTTT. It encodes CASSRGQGDTEAFF. The chain has TRBV18 and TRBJ1-1, with 11 bases that match TRBD1. With 4 bases clipped from V and 3 bases from J, the junction kept 1 base outside the gene matches. In germline, CDR1 is KGHSH, CDR2 LQKENI. The CDR3 length is 14 residues.

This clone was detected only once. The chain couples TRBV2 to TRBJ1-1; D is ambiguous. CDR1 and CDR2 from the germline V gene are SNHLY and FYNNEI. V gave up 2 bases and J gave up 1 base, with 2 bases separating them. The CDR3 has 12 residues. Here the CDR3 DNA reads TGTGCCAGCAGTGAACGGAACACTGAAGCTTTCTTT. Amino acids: CASSERNTEAFF.

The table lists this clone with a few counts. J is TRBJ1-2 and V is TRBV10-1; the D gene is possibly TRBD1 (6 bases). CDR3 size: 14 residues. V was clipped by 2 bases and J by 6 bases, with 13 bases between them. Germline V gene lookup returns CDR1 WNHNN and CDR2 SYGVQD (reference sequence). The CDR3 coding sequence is TGCGCCAGCAGTGAGAGGTGGGGGCGGGATGGCTACACCTTC. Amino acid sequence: CASSERWGRDGYTF.

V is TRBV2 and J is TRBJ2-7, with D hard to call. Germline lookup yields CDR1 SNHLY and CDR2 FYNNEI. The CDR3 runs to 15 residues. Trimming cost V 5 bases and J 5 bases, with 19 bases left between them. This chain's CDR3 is CASSKSTVVSDEQYF. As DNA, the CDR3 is TGTGCCAGCAGTAAAAGCACGGTGGTTTCGGACGAGCAGTACTTC.

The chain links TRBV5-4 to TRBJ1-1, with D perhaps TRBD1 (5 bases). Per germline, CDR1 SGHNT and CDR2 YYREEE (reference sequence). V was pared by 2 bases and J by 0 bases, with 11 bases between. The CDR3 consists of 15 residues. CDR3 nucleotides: TGTGCCAGCAGCTTCAGGGCTAGCATGAACACTGAAGCTTTCTTT. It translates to CASSFRASMNTEAFF.

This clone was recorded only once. The CDR3 nucleotides read TGTGCCAGCAGTTCCGGGACTTATGGCTACACCTTC. Its protein is CASSSGTYGYTF. The V gene is TRBV12-3 or TRBV12-4, the J gene TRBJ1-2, with D tentatively TRBD1 (5 bases). CDR3 size: 12 residues. Trimming cost V 4 bases and J 5 bases, with 8 bases left between them.

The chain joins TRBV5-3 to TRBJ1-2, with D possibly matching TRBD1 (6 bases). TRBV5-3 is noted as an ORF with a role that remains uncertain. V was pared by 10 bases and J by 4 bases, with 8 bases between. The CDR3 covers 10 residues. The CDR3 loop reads CAQGCYGYTF. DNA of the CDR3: TGTGCCCAGGGGTGCTATGGCTACACCTTC.

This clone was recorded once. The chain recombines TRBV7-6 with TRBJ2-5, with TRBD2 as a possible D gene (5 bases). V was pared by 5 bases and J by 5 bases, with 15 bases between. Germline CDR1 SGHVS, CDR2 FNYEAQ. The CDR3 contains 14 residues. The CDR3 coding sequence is TGTGCCAGCAGCCGGGGTAGCTTAGTGGAGACCCAGTACTTC. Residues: CASSRGSLVETQYF.

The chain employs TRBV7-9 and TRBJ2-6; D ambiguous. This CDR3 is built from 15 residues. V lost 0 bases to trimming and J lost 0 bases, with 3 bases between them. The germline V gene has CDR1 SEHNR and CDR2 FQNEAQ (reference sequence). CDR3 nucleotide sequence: TGTGCCAGCAGCTTAGCCAGCTCTGGGGCCAACGTCCTGACTTTC. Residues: CASSLASSGANVLTF.

CDR3 coding DNA: TGCGCCAGCAGCTTGGGTGGGGTCGATCAGCCCCAGCATTTT. This sequence encodes CASSLGGVDQPQHF. V usage is TRBV5-1 and J usage is TRBJ1-5; D unclear. This CDR3 is built from 14 residues. The germline V gene encodes CDR1 SGHRS and CDR2 YFSETQ. V was pared by 0 bases and J by 5 bases, with 9 bases between.

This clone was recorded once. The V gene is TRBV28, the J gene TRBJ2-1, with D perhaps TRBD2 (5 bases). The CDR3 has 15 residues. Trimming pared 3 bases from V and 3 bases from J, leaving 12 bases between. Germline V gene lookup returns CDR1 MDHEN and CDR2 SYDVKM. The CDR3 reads CASSFSERSYNEQFF. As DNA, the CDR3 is TGTGCCAGCAGTTTCTCTGAGCGGAGCTACAATGAGCAGTTCTTC.

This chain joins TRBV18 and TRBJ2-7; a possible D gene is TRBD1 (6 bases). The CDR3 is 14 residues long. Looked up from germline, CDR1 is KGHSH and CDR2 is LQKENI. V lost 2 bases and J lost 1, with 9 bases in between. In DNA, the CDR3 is TGTGCCAGCTCACCAGGGCAGGGGTCCTACGAGCAGTACTTC. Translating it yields CASSPGQGSYEQYF.

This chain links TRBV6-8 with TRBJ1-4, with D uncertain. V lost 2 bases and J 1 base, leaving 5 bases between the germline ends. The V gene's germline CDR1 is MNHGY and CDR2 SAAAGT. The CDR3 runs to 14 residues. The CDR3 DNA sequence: TGTGCCAGCAGTTACCAGCAAACTAATGAAAAACTGTTTTTT. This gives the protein CASSYQQTNEKLFF.

For the CDR3, the DNA is TGTGCCAGCTCACCAAGTACGGGTGCCGGAGATACGCAGTATTTT. It translates to CASSPSTGAGDTQYF. This chain uses TRBV18 with TRBJ2-3; no clear D gene. The CDR3 sequence is 15 residues long. Germline V gene data show CDR1 as KGHSH and CDR2 as LQKENI. V lost 2 bases to trimming and J lost 5 bases, with 14 bases between them.

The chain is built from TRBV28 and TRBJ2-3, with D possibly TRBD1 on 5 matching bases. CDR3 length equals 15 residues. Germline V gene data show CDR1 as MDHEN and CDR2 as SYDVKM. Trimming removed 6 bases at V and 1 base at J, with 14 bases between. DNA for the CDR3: TGTGCCAGCAGCTCCAGGGCTTGGGGCACAGATACGCAGTATTTT. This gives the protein CASSSRAWGTDTQYF.

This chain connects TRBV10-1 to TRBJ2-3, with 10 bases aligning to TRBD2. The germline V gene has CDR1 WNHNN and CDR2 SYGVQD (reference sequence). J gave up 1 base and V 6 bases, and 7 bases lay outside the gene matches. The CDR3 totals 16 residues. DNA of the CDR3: TGCGCCAGCAGCCCGGGACTAGCGTCGGGCACAGATACGCAGTATTTT. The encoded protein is CASSPGLASGTDTQYF.

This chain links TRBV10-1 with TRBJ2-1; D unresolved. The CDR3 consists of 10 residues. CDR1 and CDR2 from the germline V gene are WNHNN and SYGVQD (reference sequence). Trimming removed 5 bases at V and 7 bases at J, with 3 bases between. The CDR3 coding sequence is TGCGCCAGCAGTAGGAATGAGCAGTTCTTC. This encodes CASSRNEQFF.

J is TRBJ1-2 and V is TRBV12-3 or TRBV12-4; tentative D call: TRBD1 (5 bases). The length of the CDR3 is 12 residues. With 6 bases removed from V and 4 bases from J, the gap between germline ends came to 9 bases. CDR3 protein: CASRGRPYGYTF. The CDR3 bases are TGTGCCAGCAGGGGACGGCCCTATGGCTACACCTTC.

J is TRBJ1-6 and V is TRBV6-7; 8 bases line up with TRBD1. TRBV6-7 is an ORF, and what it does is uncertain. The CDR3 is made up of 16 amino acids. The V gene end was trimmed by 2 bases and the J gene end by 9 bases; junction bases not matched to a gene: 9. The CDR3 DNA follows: TGTGCCAGCAGTTACCCTCAGGGGGCTGCCATTTCACCCCTCCACTTT. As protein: CASSYPQGAAISPLHF.